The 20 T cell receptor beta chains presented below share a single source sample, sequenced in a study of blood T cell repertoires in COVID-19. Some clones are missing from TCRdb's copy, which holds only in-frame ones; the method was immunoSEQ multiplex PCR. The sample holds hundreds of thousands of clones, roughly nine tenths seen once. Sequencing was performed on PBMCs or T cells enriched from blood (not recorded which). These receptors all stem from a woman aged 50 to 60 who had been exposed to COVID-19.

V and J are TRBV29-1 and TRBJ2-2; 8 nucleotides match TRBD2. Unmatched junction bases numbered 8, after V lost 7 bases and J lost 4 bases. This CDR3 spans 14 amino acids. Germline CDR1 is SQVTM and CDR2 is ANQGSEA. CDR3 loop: CSAGGAGSTGELFF. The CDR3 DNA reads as TGCAGCGCCGGGGGGGCGGGGAGCACCGGGGAGCTGTTTTTT.

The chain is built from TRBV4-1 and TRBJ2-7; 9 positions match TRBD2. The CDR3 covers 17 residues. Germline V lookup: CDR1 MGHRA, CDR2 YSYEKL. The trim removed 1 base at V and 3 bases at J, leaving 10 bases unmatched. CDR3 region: CASSQGFRLAGNYEQYF. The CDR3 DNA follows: TGCGCCAGCAGCCAAGGATTCAGGCTAGCGGGGAACTACGAGCAGTACTTC.

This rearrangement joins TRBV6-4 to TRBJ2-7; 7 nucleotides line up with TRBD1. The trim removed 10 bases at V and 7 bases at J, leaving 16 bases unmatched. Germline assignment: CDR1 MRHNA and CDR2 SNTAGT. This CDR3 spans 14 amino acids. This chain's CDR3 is CAIPLRGLGDEQYF. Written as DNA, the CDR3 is TGTGCCATACCTTTGAGGGGGCTCGGGGATGAGCAGTACTTC.

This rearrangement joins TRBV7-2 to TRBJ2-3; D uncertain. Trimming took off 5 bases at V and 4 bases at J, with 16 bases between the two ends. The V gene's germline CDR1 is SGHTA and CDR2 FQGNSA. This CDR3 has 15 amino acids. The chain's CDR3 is CASSHRSGFADTQYF. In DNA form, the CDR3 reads TGTGCCAGCAGCCACCGGAGTGGATTCGCAGATACGCAGTATTTT. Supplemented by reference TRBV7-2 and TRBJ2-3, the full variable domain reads GAGVSQSPSNKVTEKGKDVELRCDPISGHTALYWYRQSLGQGLEFLIYFQGNSAPDKSGLPSDRFSAERTGGSVSTLTIQRTQQEDSAVYLCASSHRSGFADTQYFGPGTRLTVL.

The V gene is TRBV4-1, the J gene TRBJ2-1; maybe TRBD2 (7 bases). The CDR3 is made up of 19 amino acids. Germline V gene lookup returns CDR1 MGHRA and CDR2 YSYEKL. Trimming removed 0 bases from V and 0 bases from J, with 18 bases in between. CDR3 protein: CASSQDGGASQSSYNEQFF. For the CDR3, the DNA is TGCGCCAGCAGCCAAGATGGGGGGGCCTCTCAGAGCTCCTACAATGAGCAGTTCTTC.

CDR3 sequence reads: CASSFAGEGTEAFF. The CDR3 DNA sequence: TGTGCCAGCAGCTTTGCAGGGGAGGGCACTGAAGCTTTCTTT. The chain employs TRBV5-4 and TRBJ1-1; tentatively, D is TRBD1 (6 bases). The V and J ends lost 2 bases and 4 bases respectively, with 12 bases between them. This CDR3 contains 14 residues. Germline lookup yields CDR1 SGHNT and CDR2 YYREEE (reference sequence).

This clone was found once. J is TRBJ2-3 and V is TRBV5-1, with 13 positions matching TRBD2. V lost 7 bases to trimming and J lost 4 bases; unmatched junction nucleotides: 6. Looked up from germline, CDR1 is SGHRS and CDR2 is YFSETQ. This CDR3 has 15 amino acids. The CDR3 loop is CASGGLAGAPDTQYF. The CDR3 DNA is TGCGCCAGCGGCGGACTAGCGGGGGCCCCAGATACGCAGTATTTT. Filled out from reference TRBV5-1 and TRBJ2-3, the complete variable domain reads KAGVTQTPRYLIKTRGQQVTLSCSPISGHRSVSWYQQTPGQGLQFLFEYFSETQRNKGNFPGRFSGRQFSNSRSEMNVSTLELGDSALYLCASGGLAGAPDTQYFGPGTRLTVL.

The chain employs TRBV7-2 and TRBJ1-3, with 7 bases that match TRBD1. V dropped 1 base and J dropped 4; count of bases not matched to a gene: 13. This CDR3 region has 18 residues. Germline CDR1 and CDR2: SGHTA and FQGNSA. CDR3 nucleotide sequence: TGTGCCAGCAGCTTAGTAAGTCCTCAGACAGGGCTAGGAAACACCATATATTTT. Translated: CASSLVSPQTGLGNTIYF. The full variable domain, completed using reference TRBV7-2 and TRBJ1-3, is GAGVSQSPSNKVTEKGKDVELRCDPISGHTALYWYRQSLGQGLEFLIYFQGNSAPDKSGLPSDRFSAERTGGSVSTLTIQRTQQEDSAVYLCASSLVSPQTGLGNTIYFGEGSWLTVV.

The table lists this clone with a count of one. CDR3 in amino acids: CASSQTGYGYTF. DNA for the CDR3: TGTGCCAGCAGCCAGACAGGCTATGGCTACACCTTC. The genes are TRBV12-3 or TRBV12-4 and TRBJ1-2, with D possibly being TRBD1 (6 bases). V was clipped by 6 bases and J by 4 bases, with 9 bases between them. The CDR3 extends over 12 amino acids.

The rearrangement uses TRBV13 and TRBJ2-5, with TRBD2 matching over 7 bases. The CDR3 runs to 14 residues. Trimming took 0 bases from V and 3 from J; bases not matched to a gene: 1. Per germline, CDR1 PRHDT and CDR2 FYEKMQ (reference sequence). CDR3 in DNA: TGTGCCAGCAGCTTAGGGCTAGCGGAAGAGACCCAGTACTTC. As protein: CASSLGLAEETQYF.

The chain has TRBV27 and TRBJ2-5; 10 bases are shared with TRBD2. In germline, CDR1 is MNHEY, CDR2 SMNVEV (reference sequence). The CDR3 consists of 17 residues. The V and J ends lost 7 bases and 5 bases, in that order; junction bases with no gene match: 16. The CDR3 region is CASTPLRGLAARETQYF. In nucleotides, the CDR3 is TGTGCCAGCACCCCCCTCCGTGGACTAGCGGCCCGGGAGACCCAGTACTTC.

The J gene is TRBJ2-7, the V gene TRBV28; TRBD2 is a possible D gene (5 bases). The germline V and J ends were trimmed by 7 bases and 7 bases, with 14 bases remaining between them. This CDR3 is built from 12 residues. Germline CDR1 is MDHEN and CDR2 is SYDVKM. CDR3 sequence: CASNPPRGEQYF. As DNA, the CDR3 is TGTGCCAGCAACCCCCCTCGCGGGGAGCAGTACTTC.

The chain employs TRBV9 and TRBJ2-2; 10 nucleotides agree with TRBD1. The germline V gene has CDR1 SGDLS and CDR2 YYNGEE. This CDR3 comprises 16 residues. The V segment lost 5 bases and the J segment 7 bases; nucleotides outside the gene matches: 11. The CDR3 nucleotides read TGTGCCAGCAGGCGACGGGGGACAGGGGACAGCGGGGAGCTGTTTTTT. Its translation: CASRRRGTGDSGELFF.

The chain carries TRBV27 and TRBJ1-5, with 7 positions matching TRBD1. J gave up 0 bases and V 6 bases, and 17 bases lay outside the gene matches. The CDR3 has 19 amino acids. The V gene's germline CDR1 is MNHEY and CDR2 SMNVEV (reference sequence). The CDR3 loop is CASRAEGAQGPYSNQPQHF. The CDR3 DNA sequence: TGTGCCAGCAGAGCAGAGGGGGCGCAGGGTCCTTATAGCAATCAGCCCCAGCATTTT.

The CDR3, as DNA: TGTGCCAGCAGCCAAGGGGGCCTTGTGAGAGGCACAGATACGCAGTATTTT. Translating gives CASSQGGLVRGTDTQYF. V usage is TRBV3-1 (or the pseudogene TRBV3-2) and J usage is TRBJ2-3, with TRBD1 as a possible D gene (5 bases). Germline CDR1 and CDR2: LGHDT and YNNKEL (reference sequence). Trimming shortened V by 1 base and J by 1 base, and 15 bases separated the two germline ends. The CDR3 runs 17 residues.

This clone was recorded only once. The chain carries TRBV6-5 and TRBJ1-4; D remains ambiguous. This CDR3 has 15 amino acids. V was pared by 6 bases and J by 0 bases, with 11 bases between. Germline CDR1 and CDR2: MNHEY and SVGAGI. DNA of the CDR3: TGTGCCAGCAGGGCCACAGTTTCAACTAATGAAAAACTGTTTTTT. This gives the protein CASRATVSTNEKLFF.

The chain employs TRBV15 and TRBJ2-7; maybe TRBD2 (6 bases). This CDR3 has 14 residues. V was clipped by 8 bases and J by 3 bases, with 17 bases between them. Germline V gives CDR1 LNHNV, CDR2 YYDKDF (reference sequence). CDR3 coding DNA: TGTGCCACCTCTAGCGACAGTGCTATCTACGAGCAGTACTTC. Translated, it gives CATSSDSAIYEQYF.

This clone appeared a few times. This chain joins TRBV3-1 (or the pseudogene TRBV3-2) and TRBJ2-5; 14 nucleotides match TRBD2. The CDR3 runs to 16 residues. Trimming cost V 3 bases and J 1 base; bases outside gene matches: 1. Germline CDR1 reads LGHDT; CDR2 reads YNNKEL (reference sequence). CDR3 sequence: CASSHGTSGGQETQYF. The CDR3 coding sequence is TGTGCCAGCAGCCATGGGACTAGCGGGGGCCAAGAGACCCAGTACTTC.

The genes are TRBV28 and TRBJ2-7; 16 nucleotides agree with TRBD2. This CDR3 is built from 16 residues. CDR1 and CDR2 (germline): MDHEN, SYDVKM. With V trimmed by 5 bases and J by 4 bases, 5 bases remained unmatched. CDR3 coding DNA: TGTGCCAGCAGTAAGGGACTAGCGGGGGGGCGTTACGAGCAGTACTTC. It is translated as CASSKGLAGGRYEQYF.

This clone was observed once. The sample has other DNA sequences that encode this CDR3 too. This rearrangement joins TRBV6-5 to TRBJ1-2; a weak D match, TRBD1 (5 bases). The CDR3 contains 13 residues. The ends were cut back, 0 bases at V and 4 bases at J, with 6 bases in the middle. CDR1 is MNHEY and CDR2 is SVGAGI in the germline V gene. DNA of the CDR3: TGTGCCAGCAGTTACTCGGGGGGCTATGGCTACACCTTC. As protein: CASSYSGGYGYTF.